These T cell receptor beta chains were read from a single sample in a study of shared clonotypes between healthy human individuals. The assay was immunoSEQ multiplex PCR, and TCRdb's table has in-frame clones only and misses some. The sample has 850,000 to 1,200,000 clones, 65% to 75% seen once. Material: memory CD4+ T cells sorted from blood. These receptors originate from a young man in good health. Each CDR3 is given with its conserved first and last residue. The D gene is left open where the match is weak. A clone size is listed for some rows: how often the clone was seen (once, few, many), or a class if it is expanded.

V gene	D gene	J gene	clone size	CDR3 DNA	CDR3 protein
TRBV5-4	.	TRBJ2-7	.	TGTGCCAGCAGCTCGGGGGCGGGGGTCGCCTACGAGCAGTACTTC	CASSSGAGVAYEQYF
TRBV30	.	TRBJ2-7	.	TGTGCCTGGAGTGAGGAACCCTACGAGCAGTACTTC	CAWSEEPYEQYF
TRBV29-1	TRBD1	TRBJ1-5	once	TGCAGCAGGAAGGGACAGGGGTTCGAGAATCAGCCCCAGCATTTT	CSRKGQGFENQPQHF
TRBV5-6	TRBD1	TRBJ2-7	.	TGTGCCAGCAGCGCCCGGACAGGGGGGTATTTCTACGAGCAGTACTTC	CASSARTGGYFYEQYF
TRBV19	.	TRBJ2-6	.	TGTGCCAGTAGTATCGGTAGTATATCTGGGGCCAACGTCCTGACTTTC	CASSIGSISGANVLTF
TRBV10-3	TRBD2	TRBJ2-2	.	TGTGCCATCAGTGAGTGGGGACTAGCACCAACGAACACCGGGGAGCTGTTTTTT	CAISEWGLAPTNTGELFF
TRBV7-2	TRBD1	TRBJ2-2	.	TGTGCCAGCAGCCTAAGGGGGCTGAAGGCCGGGGAGCTGTTTTTT	CASSLRGLKAGELFF
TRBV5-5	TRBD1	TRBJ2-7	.	TGTGCCAGCAGCTACCAAGGGACAGGGTCGGCTGAGCAGTACTTC	CASSYQGTGSAEQYF
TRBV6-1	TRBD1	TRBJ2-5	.	TGTGCCAGCAACCGACAGGGGGCAGAGACCCAGTACTTC	CASNRQGAETQYF
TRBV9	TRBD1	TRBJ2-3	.	TGTGCCAGCAGCGTTGGGACAGGGGGCACAGATACGCAGTATTTT	CASSVGTGGTDTQYF
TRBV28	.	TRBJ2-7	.	TGTGCCAGCAGCAAACGGGGCGAGCAGTACTTC	CASSKRGEQYF
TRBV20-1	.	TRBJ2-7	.	TGCAGTGCTAGAGATCGTGCCGAGCAGTACTTC	CSARDRAEQYF